The entry that follows covers one T cell receptor beta chain sequence. What it binds is not known. Being one base from a much bigger clone, this may be a read error. The record originates from a study of neurological immune-mediated disorders. Study-level findings and limits: In multiple sclerosis patients, the repertoire cluster was unrelated to clinical or MRI findings. Across subjects, no CDR3 amino acid sequence appeared in expanded clones of more than one subject, a finding that suggested private repertoires in all groups.

Synthesis of cDNA was performed by 5'RACE using 10-nucleotide random UMIs. TCRdb reanalysed the 5' RACE reads using MiXCR and keeps one entry per CDR3 protein. The sample carries 55,000 to 65,000 distinct CDR3 sequences, 3% to 4% recorded once. 2 million unsorted PBMCs were stored in RNAlater at -80 °C before RNA extraction. This TCR was recovered from a woman under 40 with multiple sclerosis. The specimen was PBMCs.

Here the CDR3 DNA reads TGTACCAGCAGTCTGCGCGACTCCTACAATGAGCAGTTCTTC. It encodes CTSSLRDSYNEQFF. V and J are TRBV28 and TRBJ2-1; D is uncertain. This CDR3 comprises 14 residues. From germline, CDR1 is MDHEN and CDR2 SYDVKM.